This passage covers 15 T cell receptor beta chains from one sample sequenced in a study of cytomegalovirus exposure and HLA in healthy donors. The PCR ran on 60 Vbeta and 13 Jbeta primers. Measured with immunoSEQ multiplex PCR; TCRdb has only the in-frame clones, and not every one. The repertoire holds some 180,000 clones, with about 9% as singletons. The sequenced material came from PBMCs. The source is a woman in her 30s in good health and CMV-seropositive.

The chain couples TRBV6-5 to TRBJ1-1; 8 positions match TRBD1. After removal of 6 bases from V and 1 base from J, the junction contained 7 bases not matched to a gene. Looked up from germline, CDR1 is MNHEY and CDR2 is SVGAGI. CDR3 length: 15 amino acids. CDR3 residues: CASRDGQGPNTEAFF. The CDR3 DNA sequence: TGTGCCAGCAGGGATGGACAGGGCCCGAACACTGAAGCTTTCTTT.

In DNA form, the CDR3 reads TGTGCCAGCAGCTTGGAAGCCGGTTCCTACAATGAGCAGTTCTTC. Amino acids: CASSLEAGSYNEQFF. The chain combines TRBV5-6 with TRBJ2-1, with D hard to call. Deletions cut 0 bases from V and 1 base from J, with 8 bases between. The CDR3 contains 15 residues. The germline CDR1 and CDR2 sequences are SGHDT and YYEEEE. The whole variable domain, filled in from reference TRBV5-6 and TRBJ2-1, reads DAGVTQSPTHLIKTRGQQVTLRCSPKSGHDTVSWYQQALGQGPQFIFQYYEEEERQRGNFPDRFSGHQFPNYSSELNVNALLLGDSALYLCASSLEAGSYNEQFFGPGTRLTVL.

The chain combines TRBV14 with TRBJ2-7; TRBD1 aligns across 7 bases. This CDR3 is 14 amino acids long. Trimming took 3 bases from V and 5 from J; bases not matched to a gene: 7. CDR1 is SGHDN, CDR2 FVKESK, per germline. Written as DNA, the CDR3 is TGTGCCAGCAGCCAGACCCGGGACAGCCACGAGCAGTACTTC. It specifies CASSQTRDSHEQYF. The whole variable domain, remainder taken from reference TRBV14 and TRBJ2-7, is EAGVTQFPSHSVIEKGQTVTLRCDPISGHDNLYWYRRVMGKEIKFLLHFVKESKQDESGMPNNRFLAERTGGTYSTLKVQPAELEDSGVYFCASSQTRDSHEQYFGPGTRLTVT.

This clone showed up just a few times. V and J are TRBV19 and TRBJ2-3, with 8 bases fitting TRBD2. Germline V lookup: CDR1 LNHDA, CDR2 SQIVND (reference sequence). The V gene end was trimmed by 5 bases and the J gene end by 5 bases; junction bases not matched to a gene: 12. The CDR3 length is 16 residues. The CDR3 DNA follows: TGTGCCAGTAGTCCCCGGGGGGGAGGAGGAATAGATACGCAGTATTTT. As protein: CASSPRGGGGIDTQYF.

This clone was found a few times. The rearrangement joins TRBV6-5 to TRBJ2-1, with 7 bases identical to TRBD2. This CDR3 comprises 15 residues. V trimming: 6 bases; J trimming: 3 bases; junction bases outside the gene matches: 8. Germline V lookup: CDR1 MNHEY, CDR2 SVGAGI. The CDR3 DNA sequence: TGTGCCAGCAGAACCGGGACTACGAACTACAATGAGCAGTTCTTC. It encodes CASRTGTTNYNEQFF.

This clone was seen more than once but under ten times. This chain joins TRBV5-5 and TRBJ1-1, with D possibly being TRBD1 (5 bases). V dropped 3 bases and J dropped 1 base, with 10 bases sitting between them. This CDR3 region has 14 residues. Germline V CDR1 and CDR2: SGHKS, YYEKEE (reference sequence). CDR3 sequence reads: CASSYWGGNTEAFF. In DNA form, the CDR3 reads TGTGCCAGCAGCTACTGGGGGGGGAACACTGAAGCTTTCTTT.

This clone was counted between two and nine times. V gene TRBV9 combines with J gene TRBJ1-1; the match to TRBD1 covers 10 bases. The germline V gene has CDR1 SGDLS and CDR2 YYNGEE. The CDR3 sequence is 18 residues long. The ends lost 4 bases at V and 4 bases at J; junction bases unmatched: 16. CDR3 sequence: CASSHRDRGVVATTEAFF. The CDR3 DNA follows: TGTGCCAGCAGCCACCGGGACAGGGGAGTCGTTGCGACCACTGAAGCTTTCTTT.

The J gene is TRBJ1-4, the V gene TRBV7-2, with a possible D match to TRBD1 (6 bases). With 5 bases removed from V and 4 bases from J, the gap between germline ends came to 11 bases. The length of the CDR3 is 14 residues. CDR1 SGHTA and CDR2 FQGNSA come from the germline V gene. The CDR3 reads CASSPDRSNEKLFF. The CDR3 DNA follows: TGTGCCAGCAGCCCCGACAGGAGTAATGAAAAACTGTTTTTT.

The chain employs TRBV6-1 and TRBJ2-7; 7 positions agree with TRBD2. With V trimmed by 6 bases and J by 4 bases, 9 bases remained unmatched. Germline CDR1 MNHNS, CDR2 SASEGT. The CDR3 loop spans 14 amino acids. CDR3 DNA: TGTGCCAGCAGGGGGGGGACGCCCGATTACGAGCAGTACTTC. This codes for CASRGGTPDYEQYF.

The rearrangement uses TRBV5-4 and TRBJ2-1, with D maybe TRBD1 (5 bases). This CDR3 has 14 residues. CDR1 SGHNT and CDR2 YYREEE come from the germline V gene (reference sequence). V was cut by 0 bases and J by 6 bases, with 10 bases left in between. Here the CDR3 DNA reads TGTGCCAGCAGCTTGGTCCAGGGTGGCAATGAGCAGTTCTTC. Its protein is CASSLVQGGNEQFF.

The CDR3: CASSPTGIYGYTF. The DNA of the CDR3 is TGTGCCAGCAGCCCGACAGGGATCTATGGCTACACCTTC. The rearrangement links TRBV6-5 to TRBJ1-2, with TRBD1 matching 7 bases. Germline assignment: CDR1 MNHEY and CDR2 SVGAGI. The CDR3 covers 13 residues. The trim removed 6 bases at V and 4 bases at J, leaving 5 bases unmatched.

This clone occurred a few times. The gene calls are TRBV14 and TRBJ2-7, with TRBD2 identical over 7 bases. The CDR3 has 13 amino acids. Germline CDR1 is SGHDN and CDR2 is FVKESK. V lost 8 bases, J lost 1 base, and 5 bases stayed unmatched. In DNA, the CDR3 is TGTGCCAGCGGCACCGGGGGGTCCTACGAGCAGTACTTC. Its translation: CASGTGGSYEQYF.

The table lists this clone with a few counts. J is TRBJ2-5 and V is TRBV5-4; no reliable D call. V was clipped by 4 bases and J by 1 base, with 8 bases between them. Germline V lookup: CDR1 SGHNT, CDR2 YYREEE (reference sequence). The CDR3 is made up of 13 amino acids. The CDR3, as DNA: TGTGCCAGCAGCCGATTCAGCCAAGAGACCCAGTACTTC. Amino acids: CASSRFSQETQYF.

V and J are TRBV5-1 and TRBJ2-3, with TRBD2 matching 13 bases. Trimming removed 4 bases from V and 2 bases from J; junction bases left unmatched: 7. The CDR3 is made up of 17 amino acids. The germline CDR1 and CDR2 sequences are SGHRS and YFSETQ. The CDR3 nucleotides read TGCGCCAGCAGCCTCCAGGGACTAGCGGGACTCACAGATACGCAGTATTTT. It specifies CASSLQGLAGLTDTQYF.

CDR3 bases: TGTGCCAGCAGCTCCGACAGGGCAAGGGGCACAGATACGCAGTATTTT. Its protein is CASSSDRARGTDTQYF. J is TRBJ2-3 and V is TRBV7-9; 7 bases fit TRBD1. The germline CDR1 and CDR2 sequences are SEHNR and FQNEAQ (reference sequence). V was pared by 4 bases and J by 1 base, with 8 bases of the junction left unmatched. The CDR3 has 16 residues.